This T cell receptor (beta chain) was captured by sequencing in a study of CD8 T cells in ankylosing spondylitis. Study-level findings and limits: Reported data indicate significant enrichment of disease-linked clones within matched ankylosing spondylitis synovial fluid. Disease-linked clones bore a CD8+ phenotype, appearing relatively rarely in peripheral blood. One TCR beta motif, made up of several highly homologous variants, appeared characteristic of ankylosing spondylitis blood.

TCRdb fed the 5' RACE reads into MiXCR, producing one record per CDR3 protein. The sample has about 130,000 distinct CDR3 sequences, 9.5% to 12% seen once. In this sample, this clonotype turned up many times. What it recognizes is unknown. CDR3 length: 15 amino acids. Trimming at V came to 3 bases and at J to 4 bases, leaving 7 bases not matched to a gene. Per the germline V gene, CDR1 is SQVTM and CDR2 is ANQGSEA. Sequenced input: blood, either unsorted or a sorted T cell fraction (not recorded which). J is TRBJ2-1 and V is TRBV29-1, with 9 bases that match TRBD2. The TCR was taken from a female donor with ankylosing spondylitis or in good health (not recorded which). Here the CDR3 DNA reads TGCAGCGTTGAGCCGACTAGCGGACTTTACAATGAGCAGTTCTTC. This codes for CSVEPTSGLYNEQFF.